The 22 T cell receptor beta chains in this list originate from one sample, sequenced in a study of tumor and adjacent non-tumor tissue in lung cancer. The library came from three nested PCR rounds adapted from ARM-PCR protocols. Using its own MiXCR run on the multiplex PCR reads, TCRdb lists one record per CDR3 protein. The repertoire holds 85,000 to 100,000 distinct CDR3 sequences, with about 67% as singletons. The template was RNA from unsorted bulk tissue. The sequencing input was lung tumor tissue. The receptors derive from a man aged 60 to 69 with non-small cell lung cancer.

J is TRBJ2-1 and V is TRBV7-3; TRBD1 matches at 7 bases. J was trimmed by 9 bases and V by 5 bases; bases with no gene match: 10. This CDR3 region has 14 residues. From germline, CDR1 is SGHTA and CDR2 FQGTGA. The CDR3 DNA sequence: TGTGCCAGCAGCGCAGGACAGGCTTGGGGTGAGCAGTTCTTC. Protein: CASSAGQAWGEQFF.

This clonotype was detected only a few times. The chain joins TRBV7-9 to TRBJ2-1, with a weak D call TRBD2 (5 bases). The germline V gene encodes CDR1 SEHNR and CDR2 FQNEAQ (reference sequence). V was pared by 8 bases and J by 5 bases, with 22 bases between. The CDR3 is made up of 16 amino acids. The CDR3 region is CASSVLLGSSNNEQFF. DNA of the CDR3: TGTGCCAGCTCGGTCCTTCTAGGGAGTTCGAACAATGAGCAGTTCTTC.

Details on this clonotype: The junction differs from germline at one of its ends, possibly a read error. The V and J genes are TRBV5-4 and TRBJ2-1, with D maybe TRBD2 (6 bases). This CDR3 has 17 residues. Germline V gene data show CDR1 as SGHNT and CDR2 as YYREEE (reference sequence). CDR3 nucleotide sequence: TGTGCCAGCAGATTGGAGCGAGGCGGGACGGGGTACAATGAGCAGTTCTTC. This sequence encodes CASRLERGGTGYNEQFF.

With respect to this clonotype: A much larger clonotype is one base distant, so this may be a read error. The chain uses TRBV28 and TRBJ2-1; the match to TRBD2 covers 8 bases. CDR3 length equals 16 residues. Germline loops: CDR1 MDHEN, CDR2 SYDVKM. V was clipped by 6 bases and J by 5 bases; unmatched bases: 12. The DNA of the CDR3 is TGTGCCAGCAGGATCCTCGGGCGGGAGGAACACAATGAGCAGTTCTTC. Translating it yields CASRILGREEHNEQFF. The full variable domain, with the rest looked up from reference TRBV28 and TRBJ2-1, is DVKVTQSSRYLVKRTGEKVFLECVQDMDHENMFWYRQDPGLGLRLIYFSYDVKMKEKGDIPEGYSVSREKKERFSLILESASTNQTSMYLCASRILGREEHNEQFFGPGTRLTVL.

This chain uses TRBV11-1 with TRBJ2-7, with TRBD2 matching 7 bases. The V gene end was trimmed by 0 bases and the J gene end by 2 bases; junction bases not matched to a gene: 1. CDR1 SGHAT and CDR2 FQDESV come from the germline V gene (reference sequence). The CDR3 runs to 14 residues. The CDR3 here is CASSLAGTTYEQYF. CDR3 sequence (DNA): TGTGCCAGCAGCTTAGCCGGGACTACCTACGAGCAGTACTTC.

In the case of this clonotype: The junction departs from the called germline gene at one end, perhaps through a read error. DNA for the CDR3: TGTGCCACCAGCTCCCACCGGACAGGGGGCGATTATTCACCACTCCACTTT. This translates into CATSSHRTGGDYSPLHF. The chain carries TRBV11-1 and TRBJ1-6, with 11 positions matching TRBD1. Germline-derived CDR1 and CDR2 are SGHAT and FQDESV (reference sequence). This CDR3 spans 17 amino acids. The variable domain in full, completed from reference TRBV11-1 and TRBJ1-6, reads EAEVAQSPRYKITEKSQAVAFWCDPISGHATLYWYRQILGQGPELLVQFQDESVVDDSQLPKDRFSAERLKGVDSTLKIQPAELGDSAMYLCATSSHRTGGDYSPLHFGNGTRLTVT.

The chain carries TRBV5-5 and TRBJ2-1; D uncertain. Deletions cut 7 bases from V and 6 bases from J, with 17 bases between. The CDR3 is made up of 14 amino acids. Looked up from germline, CDR1 is SGHKS and CDR2 is YYEKEE (reference sequence). CDR3 protein: CASQNPASCNEQFF. The CDR3 DNA reads as TGTGCCAGCCAAAACCCGGCATCATGCAATGAGCAGTTCTTC.

This sequence joins TRBV20-1 and TRBJ1-3; D ambiguous. V gave up 3 bases and J gave up 1 base, with 13 bases separating them. The CDR3 runs 15 residues. Germline-derived CDR1 and CDR2 are DFQATT and SNEGSKA (reference sequence). CDR3 coding DNA: TGCAGTGCTAGGGACGGCGGTTATTCTGGAAACACCATATATTTT. This translates into CSARDGGYSGNTIYF.

Many counts were recorded for this clonotype. This chain links TRBV28 with TRBJ2-3; possibly TRBD2 for D (5 bases). The CDR3 totals 15 residues. With 8 bases removed from V and 0 bases from J, the gap between germline ends came to 15 bases. Germline assignment: CDR1 MDHEN and CDR2 SYDVKM. The CDR3 loop is CASFDGLSSTDTQYF. In DNA, the CDR3 is TGTGCCAGCTTCGACGGACTGAGTAGCACAGATACGCAGTATTTT.

This clonotype occurred a few times. V and J are TRBV6-5 and TRBJ1-5, with D possibly TRBD1 on 5 matching bases. Trimming took 5 bases from V and 0 from J, leaving 17 bases between them. Germline CDR1 is MNHEY and CDR2 is SVGAGI. The CDR3 loop spans 17 amino acids. CDR3 in DNA: TGTGCCAGCAGTGCTCTAGGAGGACAAGTTAGCAATCAGCCCCAGCATTTT. The encoded protein is CASSALGGQVSNQPQHF.

The chain combines TRBV19 with TRBJ1-5; D is unclear. The germline CDR1 and CDR2 sequences are LNHDA and SQIVND (reference sequence). CDR3 length: 15 amino acids. Trimming stripped 3 bases from V and 9 bases from J, with 18 bases between. The CDR3: CASSIGAGGLRPQHF. CDR3 nucleotide sequence: TGTGCCAGTAGTATCGGAGCTGGAGGGCTAAGGCCCCAGCATTTT.

V gene TRBV11-1 combines with J gene TRBJ2-7; D unresolved. The CDR3 spans 14 residues. Germline CDR1 is SGHAT and CDR2 is FQDESV (reference sequence). The CDR3 bases are TGTACCAACAGCTTTCCCAGTGGCGCCTACGAGCAGTACTTC. Protein: CTNSFPSGAYEQYF. Drawing the rest from reference TRBV11-1 and TRBJ2-7, the complete variable domain is EAEVAQSPRYKITEKSQAVAFWCDPISGHATLYWYRQILGQGPELLVQFQDESVVDDSQLPKDRFSAERLKGVDSTLKIQPAELGDSAMYLCTNSFPSGAYEQYFGPGTRLTVT.

V usage is TRBV20-1 and J usage is TRBJ2-1; D gene unclear. V was clipped by 5 bases and J by 8 bases, with 13 bases between them. The germline gives CDR1 DFQATT, CDR2 SNEGSKA (reference sequence). The CDR3 has 12 residues. This CDR3 reads CSAPPLGDEQFF. DNA for the CDR3: TGCAGTGCTCCTCCCCTAGGAGATGAGCAGTTCTTC.

With respect to this clonotype: The junction and the germline gene differ at one end; a read error may be behind it. V gene TRBV5-6 combines with J gene TRBJ1-5; no clear D. CDR1 is SGHDT and CDR2 is YYEEEE in the germline V gene. The CDR3 runs 13 residues. CDR3 sequence (DNA): TGTGCCAACAGCTTTTGGAGAATTCAGCCCCAGCATTTT. It is translated as CANSFWRIQPQHF.

As to this clonotype: Germline and junction disagree at one end, which may indicate a read error. This sequence joins TRBV20-1 and TRBJ2-7, with TRBD2 matching over 9 bases. Germline loops: CDR1 DFQATT, CDR2 SNEGSKA (reference sequence). The CDR3 extends over 18 amino acids. CDR3 bases: TGCAGTGCTAGAGATCAGACTAGCGGCCACCGAAGCTCCTACGAACAGTACTTC. Encoded protein: CSARDQTSGHRSSYEQYF.

There are a few counts of this clonotype. Just one base apart from a much larger clone, this may be a read error. V gene TRBV12-5 combines with J gene TRBJ1-1; D unresolved. The CDR3 extends over 12 amino acids. Germline values: CDR1 LGHNT, CDR2 FRNRAP. The CDR3 DNA reads TGTACTAGTGGCTACTGGAGAACTGAAGCTTTCTTT. Its translation is CTSGYWRTEAFF. The whole variable domain, filled in from reference TRBV12-5 and TRBJ1-1, reads DARVTQTPRHKVTEMGQEVTMRCQPILGHNTVFWYRQTMMQGLELLAYFRNRAPLDDSGMPKDRFSAEMPDATLATLKIQPSEPRDSAVYFCTSGYWRTEAFFGQGTRLTVV.

This clonotype was seen a single time. This is likely a read error, given that the CDR3 carries no conserved phenylalanine or tryptophan at its end. This sequence joins TRBV14 and TRBJ2-7; weak D call: TRBD1 (5 bases). The CDR3 runs to 14 residues. The germline gives CDR1 SGHDN, CDR2 FVKESK. The germline V and J ends were trimmed by 3 bases and 2 bases, with 11 bases remaining between them. The chain's CDR3 is CASSQFDRTYEQYS. CDR3 DNA sequence: TGTGCCAGCAGCCAGTTTGACAGAACCTACGAGCAGTACTCC.

This clonotype was seen repeatedly, ten times or more. The V call is TRBV20-1, the J call TRBJ2-5; D perhaps matches TRBD2 (5 bases). The CDR3 spans 13 residues. From germline, CDR1 is DFQATT and CDR2 SNEGSKA (reference sequence). Between the trimmed V and J ends, which lost 4 bases and 0 bases, there was a span of 9 bases. The chain's CDR3 is CSATGLNQETQYF. CDR3 DNA: TGCAGTGCTACCGGACTTAACCAAGAGACCCAGTACTTC.

As regards this clonotype: Since the CDR3 does not end with the conserved phenylalanine or tryptophan, this likely comes from a read error. Because the CDR3's place on the DNA is in doubt, the DNA is left out and the CDR3 is given as listed by TCRdb. The genes are TRBV30 and TRBJ1-1. The CDR3 spans 12 amino acids, including both terminal residues. The germline CDR1 and CDR2 sequences are GTSNPN and SVGIG (reference sequence). The CDR3: CAWSFGIPETLV.

This clonotype occurred many times. The rearrangement joins TRBV11-3 to TRBJ1-1; D is undetermined. The V end lost 0 bases, the J end lost 1 base, and 6 bases lay between the germline ends. The CDR3 has 14 amino acids. CDR1 is SGHNT, CDR2 YENEEA, per germline. This chain's CDR3 is CASSLDPKNTEAFF. In DNA, the CDR3 is TGTGCCAGCAGCTTAGATCCCAAGAACACTGAAGCTTTCTTT.

With regard to this clonotype: Compared with germline, one end of the junction differs, possibly owing to a read error. This chain connects TRBV6-5 to TRBJ2-3; D may be TRBD2 (6 bases). The CDR3 is made up of 16 amino acids. From germline, CDR1 is MNHEY and CDR2 SVGAGI. CDR3 protein: CVSSYHGSSSADKQYF. Here the CDR3 DNA reads TGTGTCAGCAGTTACCACGGTAGCTCTAGCGCAGATAAGCAGTATTTT.

Comment on this clonotype: This may be a read error: a much more frequent sequence differs by one nucleotide. The rearrangement joins TRBV7-3 to TRBJ2-2, with a weak D call TRBD1 (5 bases). Germline CDR1 is SGHTA and CDR2 is FQGTGA. The CDR3 runs to 13 residues. The V gene lost 5 bases and the J gene lost 10 bases, with 14 bases spanning the gap. The DNA of the CDR3 is TGTGCCAGCAGCAAAGGGGCAGTCGTGGAGCTGTTTTTT. It codes for CASSKGAVVELFF.